This TCR beta chain was captured by sequencing in a study of response to subunit inactivated influenza vaccine (dated 2018 in TCRdb). As for the study more broadly: To follow how T cells responded to a trivalent subunit inactivated influenza vaccine, the researchers relied on deep quantitative profiling of the T cell receptor repertoire.

The library was generated by RT-PCR. For sequencing, an Illumina HiSeq 2500 was employed. In TCRdb, the public reads were trimmed at Q25 with fastp and aligned with MiXCR, with productive beta chains retained. Rows matching on CDR3 protein sequence are summarized as one entry with the most common DNA and genes. In this sample the table shows around 480,000 distinct CDR3 sequences, 11% of which occur a single time. The leading ten clones occupy less than 15% of the sample. Overall study results and their limits: It was suggested by the authors that each seasonal influenza vaccination may recruit only a limited number of new T cells.

Read against the paper, the sample's time point label means: 45 days after influenza vaccine administration. V is cut back by 3 bases and J by 3 bases, with 10 bases in the junction unmatched. The CDR3 has 16 amino acids, counting the end cysteine and phenylalanine. Kept here is only the CDR3 DNA, which spans 48 bases and is read in frame from base 1. The germline V gene yields SQVTM for CDR1 and ANQGSEA for CDR2. This clonotype came up many times. The antigen it binds to is not known. No much larger clonotype is one base removed from it; base qualities were not supplied. The sequence derives from a man between 45 and 60 years old who received an inactivated influenza vaccine. Donor details come from another sample of the same person, matched by shared clones. In this chain, TRBV29-1 is recombined with TRBJ2-7; the central 11 bases match TRBD1. This material consisted of PBMCs from blood, taken 45 days after vaccination. The DNA reads TGCAGCGTTGACGGGTTCCGGGACAGGGGGAGCTACGAGCAGTACTTC. Translated, this gives CSVDGFRDRGSYEQYF.